The T cell receptor beta chain under discussion was sequenced for a study of CD8 T cell repertoires and HIV-1 epitope variants. Study-level background: T cells were stimulated with Twenty-five Gag and Nef peptides separately. A roughly 10-day culture received IL-2, IL-7 and IL-15 on days 3 and 7.

From germline, CDR1 is GTSNPN and CDR2 SVGIG (reference sequence). Trimming at V came to 4 bases and at J to 7 bases, leaving 9 bases not matched to a gene. The CDR3 consists of 15 residues. Profiling relied on immunoSEQ multiplex PCR, and the TCRdb table lists in-frame clones only, not all of them. The repertoire includes 6,000 or so clones, approximately 70% of them detected once, and about 40% sits in the top ten. This clone was observed once. Its target is not known. The sequencing input was cultured CD8+ T cells derived from PBMCs. This receptor was identified in a male donor with HIV. V gene TRBV30 combines with J gene TRBJ2-1, with TRBD1 matching 11 bases. The CDR3 is CAWTFGQGAGNEQFF. CDR3 nucleotides: TGTGCCTGGACTTTTGGACAGGGGGCCGGGAATGAGCAGTTCTTC. The variable domain in full, completed from reference TRBV30 and TRBJ2-1, reads SQTIHQWPATLVQPVGSPLSLECTVEGTSNPNLYWYRQAAGRGLQLLFYSVGIGQISSEVPQNLSASRPQDRQFILSSKKLLLSDSGFYLCAWTFGQGAGNEQFFGPGTRLTVL.